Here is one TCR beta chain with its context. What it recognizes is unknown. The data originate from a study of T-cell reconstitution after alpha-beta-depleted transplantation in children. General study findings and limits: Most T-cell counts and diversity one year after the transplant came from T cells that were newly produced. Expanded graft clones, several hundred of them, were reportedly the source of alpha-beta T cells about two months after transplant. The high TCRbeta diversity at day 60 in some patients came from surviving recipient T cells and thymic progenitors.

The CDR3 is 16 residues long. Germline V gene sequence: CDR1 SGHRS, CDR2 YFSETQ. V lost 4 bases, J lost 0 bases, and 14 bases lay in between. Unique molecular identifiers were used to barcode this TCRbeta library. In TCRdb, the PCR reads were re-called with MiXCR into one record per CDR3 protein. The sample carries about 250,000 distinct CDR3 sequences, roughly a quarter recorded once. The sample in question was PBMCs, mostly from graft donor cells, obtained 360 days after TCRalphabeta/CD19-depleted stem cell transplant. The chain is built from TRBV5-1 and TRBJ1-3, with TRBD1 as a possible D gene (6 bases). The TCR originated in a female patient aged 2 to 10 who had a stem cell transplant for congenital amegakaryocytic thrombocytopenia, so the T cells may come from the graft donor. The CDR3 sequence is CASSRSTGASGNTIYF. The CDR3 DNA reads TGCGCCAGCAGCAGATCTACGGGGGCCTCTGGAAACACCATATATTTT.